This TCR beta chain was captured in a study of blood T cell repertoires in COVID-19. Libraries were prepared by immunoSEQ multiplex PCR; TCRdb keeps only in-frame clonotypes and omits some of them. The table shows more than 150,000 clones, with about 93% occurring only once. Germline loops: CDR1 SGHRS, CDR2 YFSETQ. The ends lost 3 bases at V and 6 bases at J; junction bases unmatched: 11. This CDR3 spans 15 amino acids. This clone was recorded only once. Seattle participants joined during active infection and were tracked over time. This rearrangement joins TRBV5-1 to TRBJ2-7, with 8 bases fitting TRBD1. Sequenced input: peripheral blood. This clonotype was obtained from a man aged 30-40 years with COVID-19, enrolled during active disease. The CDR3 DNA reads TGCGCCAGCAGCTGGGGGGCAGGGGGCGGGTTCGAGCAGTACTTC. Residues: CASSWGAGGGFEQYF.